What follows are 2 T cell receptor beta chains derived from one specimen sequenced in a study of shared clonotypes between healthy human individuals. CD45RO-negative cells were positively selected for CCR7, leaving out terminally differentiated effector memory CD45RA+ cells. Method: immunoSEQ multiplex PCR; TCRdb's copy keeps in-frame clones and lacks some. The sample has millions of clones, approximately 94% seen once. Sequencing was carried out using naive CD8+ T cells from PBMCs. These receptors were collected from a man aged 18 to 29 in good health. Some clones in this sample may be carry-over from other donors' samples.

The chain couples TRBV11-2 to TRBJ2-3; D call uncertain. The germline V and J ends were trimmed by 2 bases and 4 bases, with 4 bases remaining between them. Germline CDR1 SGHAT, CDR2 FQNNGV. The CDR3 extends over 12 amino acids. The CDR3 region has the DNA TGTGCCAGCAGCTTAAGTGCAGATACGCAGTATTTT. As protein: CASSLSADTQYF.

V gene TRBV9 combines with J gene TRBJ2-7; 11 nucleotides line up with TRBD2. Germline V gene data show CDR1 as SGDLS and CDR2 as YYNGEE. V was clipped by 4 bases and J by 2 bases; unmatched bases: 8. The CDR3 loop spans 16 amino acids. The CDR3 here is CASSPRTSGGTYEQYF. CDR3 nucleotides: TGTGCCAGCAGCCCGAGAACTAGCGGGGGCACCTACGAGCAGTACTTC.